A single sample is the source of the 30 T cell receptor beta chains below, sequenced in a study of Graves' ophthalmopathy and Graves' hyperthyroidism. Beta-chain TCR CDR3 regions were amplified from RNA transcripts. HTBI primers primed a first-round RT-PCR, and a second-round multiplex PCR followed. In TCRdb, the multiplex PCR reads were re-called with MiXCR into one record per CDR3 protein. The sample carries some 350,000 distinct CDR3 sequences, about 17% recorded once. Input material: peripheral blood. These receptors were obtained from an adult woman with stable Graves' hyperthyroidism.

The table lists this clonotype with many counts. This chain links TRBV6-2 or TRBV6-3 with TRBJ2-2; no reliable D call. Looked up from germline, CDR1 is MNHEY and CDR2 is SVGEGT. Trimming took off 6 bases at V and 6 bases at J, with 14 bases between the two ends. CDR3 length: 14 residues. CDR3 in DNA: TGTGCCAGCAGAGCCGGTGGTTCTGCCGGGGAGCTGTTTTTT. It yields the protein CASRAGGSAGELFF.

V gene TRBV27 combines with J gene TRBJ2-7; 9 nucleotides agree with TRBD1. With 5 bases clipped from V and 4 bases from J, the junction kept 12 bases outside the gene matches. This CDR3 is 16 amino acids long. Germline V gene data show CDR1 as MNHEY and CDR2 as SMNVEV (reference sequence). CDR3 loop: CASSPPPGQGVYEQYF. CDR3 bases: TGTGCCAGCAGTCCCCCCCCGGGACAGGGCGTATACGAGCAGTACTTC.

This clonotype showed up many times. V is TRBV28 and J is TRBJ2-2, with D maybe TRBD2 (5 bases). The CDR3 spans 14 residues. Germline CDR1 reads MDHEN; CDR2 reads SYDVKM. With 4 bases removed from V and 5 bases from J, the gap between germline ends came to 11 bases. The CDR3 sequence is CASSSVRGTGELFF. CDR3 coding DNA: TGTGCCAGCAGTTCCGTTAGAGGGACCGGGGAGCTGTTTTTT.

This chain links TRBV19 with TRBJ1-1, with TRBD1 as a possible D gene (6 bases). There are 17 residues in the CDR3. V dropped 3 bases and J dropped 4 bases, with 21 bases sitting between them. Per germline, CDR1 LNHDA and CDR2 SQIVND (reference sequence). In nucleotides, the CDR3 is TGTGCCAGTAGTATTGGGACCACAGGGCTTGTTGCCACTGAAGCTTTCTTT. Translation gives CASSIGTTGLVATEAFF.

This clonotype came up many times. This sequence joins TRBV5-6 and TRBJ1-2; no clear D. The germline CDR1 and CDR2 sequences are SGHDT and YYEEEE. V lost 5 bases, J lost 0 bases, and 29 bases lay in between. This CDR3 region has 20 residues. DNA of the CDR3: TGTGCCAGCAGGACGCTTGTCCGGGCTAAGTTCGCCGGGGCTAACTATGGCTACACCTTC. Amino acids: CASRTLVRAKFAGANYGYTF.

This clonotype was counted at least ten times. The CDR3: CASNMLGSAGDQPQHF. The CDR3 DNA reads as TGTGCCAGCAACATGCTGGGATCGGCAGGGGATCAGCCCCAGCATTTT. V and J are TRBV28 and TRBJ1-5, with a possible D match to TRBD1 (6 bases). The CDR3 is 16 residues long. V lost 7 bases and J 5 bases, leaving 21 bases between the germline ends. Germline lookup yields CDR1 MDHEN and CDR2 SYDVKM.

This chain connects TRBV20-1 to TRBJ1-1; 9 bases agree with TRBD1. The CDR3 has 14 residues. J was trimmed by 2 bases and V by 4 bases; bases with no gene match: 5. Germline assignment: CDR1 DFQATT and CDR2 SNEGSKA (reference sequence). CDR3 bases: TGCAGTGCTAATTCGGGACAGGGCAACACTGAAGCTTTCTTT. This codes for CSANSGQGNTEAFF.

This clonotype occurred many times. The chain employs TRBV6-5 and TRBJ2-7; the D is unclear. CDR1 is MNHEY and CDR2 is SVGAGI in the germline V gene. V was trimmed by 7 bases and J by 4 bases, leaving 14 bases between them. The CDR3 runs to 13 residues. CDR3 sequence: CASTGRRRYEQYF. DNA for the CDR3: TGTGCCAGCACGGGCAGACGGCGTTACGAGCAGTACTTC.

This clonotype was detected many times. The chain couples TRBV19 to TRBJ1-2, with 7 bases that match TRBD1. The CDR3 is made up of 14 amino acids. CDR1 and CDR2 from the germline V gene are LNHDA and SQIVND (reference sequence). Trimming removed 11 bases from V and 2 bases from J; junction bases left unmatched: 11. This chain's CDR3 is CASKAQGENYGYTF. The CDR3 bases are TGTGCCTCCAAGGCCCAGGGGGAGAACTATGGCTACACCTTC.

There are many counts of this clonotype. V and J are TRBV5-6 and TRBJ1-2; D possibly corresponds to TRBD1 (5 bases). The CDR3 consists of 15 residues. Per germline, CDR1 SGHDT and CDR2 YYEEEE. V dropped 2 bases and J dropped 8 bases, with 19 bases sitting between them. The CDR3 spells CASSFQGPLLGGYTF. The CDR3 region has the DNA TGTGCCAGCAGCTTCCAGGGCCCCCTTCTAGGCGGCTACACCTTC.

Ten or more counts support this clonotype. The chain has TRBV20-1 and TRBJ2-5; 15 bases align to TRBD2. The V gene's germline CDR1 is DFQATT and CDR2 SNEGSKA (reference sequence). The trim removed 6 bases at V and 5 bases at J, leaving 4 bases unmatched. CDR3 length equals 14 residues. The CDR3 nucleotides are TGCAGTGCCGGACTAGCGGGAGGGTTTGAGACCCAGTACTTC. Translating it yields CSAGLAGGFETQYF.

CDR3: CASNHRGMDTEAFF. The CDR3 bases are TGTGCCAGCAACCACAGGGGCATGGACACTGAAGCTTTCTTT. This chain links TRBV6-1 with TRBJ1-1, with 7 nucleotides matching TRBD1. Germline V gene data show CDR1 as MNHNS and CDR2 as SASEGT. The CDR3 runs 14 residues. V gave up 7 bases and J gave up 3 bases; unmatched junction bases: 8.

This clonotype was observed at least ten times. At one end, the junction sequence differs from germline, possibly due to a read error. This rearrangement joins TRBV12-3 or TRBV12-4 to TRBJ2-4; D might be TRBD1 or TRBD2, each matching 6 bases. This CDR3 is 14 amino acids long. The CDR3 loop is CASSLDGGKNIKYF. The CDR3 bases are TGTGCCAGCAGTTTAGACGGGGGCAAAAACATTAAGTACTTC.

The V and J genes are TRBV20-1 and TRBJ2-5; 15 bases are a match to TRBD2. CDR3 length: 16 amino acids. CDR1 is DFQATT and CDR2 is SNEGSKA in the germline V gene (reference sequence). V lost 1 base to trimming and J lost 5 bases; unmatched junction nucleotides: 5. The CDR3 sequence is CSARGGTSGGPETQYF. CDR3 in DNA: TGCAGTGCTAGAGGAGGGACTAGCGGGGGGCCGGAGACCCAGTACTTC.

In this sample, this clonotype turned up many times. This rearrangement joins TRBV4-1 to TRBJ1-1; perhaps TRBD1 as D (5 bases). This CDR3 is built from 17 residues. Germline V CDR1 and CDR2: MGHRA, YSYEKL. V dropped 0 bases and J dropped 0 bases, with 14 bases sitting between them. The CDR3 loop is CASSQDSATGVNTEAFF. Here the CDR3 DNA reads TGCGCCAGCAGCCAAGATAGCGCCACGGGGGTGAACACTGAAGCTTTCTTT.

The rearrangement uses TRBV12-3 or TRBV12-4 and TRBJ2-3; unclear D gene. This CDR3 comprises 13 residues. V lost 2 bases, J lost 3 bases, and 6 bases lay in between. The CDR3 bases are TGTGCCAGCAGTTTAATTTTAACAGATACGCAGTATTTT. Its protein is CASSLILTDTQYF.

This clonotype was detected once. The V call is TRBV11-2, the J call TRBJ2-5, with D hard to call. Trimming took 2 bases from V and 9 from J, leaving 7 bases between them. Per germline, CDR1 SGHAT and CDR2 FQNNGV. This CDR3 contains 11 residues. CDR3 loop: CASSLLESQYF. The CDR3 DNA reads as TGTGCCAGCAGCTTACTGGAGTCCCAGTACTTC.

This clonotype was found many times. This chain joins TRBV27 and TRBJ1-2; 11 nucleotides agree with TRBD1. CDR3 length: 15 residues. V trimming: 6 bases; J trimming: 7 bases; junction bases outside the gene matches: 10. From germline, CDR1 is MNHEY and CDR2 SMNVEV (reference sequence). This CDR3 reads CASSPSRTGGFGYTF. As DNA, the CDR3 is TGTGCCAGCAGCCCGAGCAGGACAGGGGGCTTTGGCTACACCTTC.

The chain employs TRBV28 and TRBJ2-5; the match to TRBD2 covers 13 bases. Germline CDR1 MDHEN, CDR2 SYDVKM. J was trimmed by 0 bases and V by 6 bases; bases with no gene match: 13. This CDR3 is 19 amino acids long. As DNA, the CDR3 is TGTGCCAGCAGCACCGGACTAGCGGGAGCACAAAGGTACCAAGAGACCCAGTACTTC. Its protein is CASSTGLAGAQRYQETQYF.

This clonotype was recorded at least ten times. This chain uses TRBV27 with TRBJ1-1, with D possibly matching TRBD1 (5 bases). Germline V CDR1 and CDR2: MNHEY, SMNVEV (reference sequence). The CDR3 is 12 residues long. V lost 2 bases and J lost 12, with 13 bases in between. In DNA, the CDR3 is TGTGCCAGCAGTTTAATCGGAGGGGACCCTTTCTTT. Translating gives CASSLIGGDPFF.

CDR3 sequence (DNA): TGTGCCAGCTCACCATCCGTGACAGATCAGCCCCAGCATTTT. Amino acid sequence: CASSPSVTDQPQHF. The J gene is TRBJ1-5, the V gene TRBV18, with a tentative D call TRBD1 (5 bases). The CDR3 loop spans 14 amino acids. The V end was cut by 2 bases, the J end by 5 bases, with 10 bases between. CDR1 KGHSH and CDR2 LQKENI come from the germline V gene.

The chain carries TRBV20-1 and TRBJ1-2, with D perhaps TRBD1 (5 bases). This CDR3 has 13 residues. From germline, CDR1 is DFQATT and CDR2 SNEGSKA (reference sequence). Here the CDR3 reads CSAPRGSHYGYTF. The CDR3 nucleotides are TGCAGCGCCCCAAGGGGTTCCCACTATGGCTACACCTTC.

The sample holds many counts of this clonotype. V is TRBV29-1 and J is TRBJ2-4; D gene ambiguous. V lost 6 bases and J lost 0, with 18 bases in between. CDR3 length: 16 amino acids. Germline lookup yields CDR1 SQVTM and CDR2 ANQGSEA. In DNA form, the CDR3 reads TGCAGCGTAGCGCGCGGCAGCGCCTTAGCCAAAAACATTCAGTACTTC. This translates into CSVARGSALAKNIQYF.

This clonotype was found many times. The rearrangement links TRBV28 to TRBJ2-7; 9 bases align to TRBD2. Unmatched junction bases numbered 3, after V lost 7 bases and J lost 2 bases. The CDR3 spans 13 residues. Germline V gene lookup returns CDR1 MDHEN and CDR2 SYDVKM. CDR3: CASIGLAPYEQYF. CDR3 coding DNA: TGTGCCAGCATCGGACTAGCGCCCTACGAGCAGTACTTC.

The chain combines TRBV29-1 with TRBJ2-2; 12 positions agree with TRBD2. The CDR3 has 17 amino acids. The ends lost 1 base at V and 7 bases at J; junction bases unmatched: 10. The germline CDR1 and CDR2 sequences are SQVTM and ANQGSEA. CDR3 nucleotide sequence: TGCAGCGTTGAAGCGGCTAGCGGGAGGGCAATCAGCGGGGAGCTGTTTTTT. The encoded protein is CSVEAASGRAISGELFF.

In this sample, this clonotype turned up a few times. The V and J genes are TRBV13 and TRBJ2-5, with TRBD2 matching 9 bases. Germline V gene sequence: CDR1 PRHDT, CDR2 FYEKMQ (reference sequence). This CDR3 has 16 residues. V lost 2 bases to trimming and J lost 1 base; unmatched junction nucleotides: 5. CDR3 in amino acids: CASSLSSGRPQETQYF. As DNA, the CDR3 is TGTGCCAGCAGCTTATCGAGCGGGAGGCCCCAAGAGACCCAGTACTTC. Full variable domain (outside the CDR3, taken from reference TRBV13 and TRBJ2-5): AAGVIQSPRHLIKEKRETATLKCYPIPRHDTVYWYQQGPGQDPQFLISFYEKMQSDKGSIPDRFSAQQFSDYHSELNMSSLELGDSALYFCASSLSSGRPQETQYFGPGTRLLVL.

This clonotype appeared many times. The V call is TRBV19, the J call TRBJ2-2; 8 bases map to TRBD2. CDR3 length: 17 amino acids. The V and J ends lost 8 bases and 4 bases, in that order; junction bases with no gene match: 15. Germline V gene data show CDR1 as LNHDA and CDR2 as SQIVND (reference sequence). CDR3 DNA sequence: TGTGCCAGTTTTAGCGGGACCCACCCAAGGGGCACCGGGGAGCTGTTTTTT. It is translated as CASFSGTHPRGTGELFF.

This clonotype was seen repeatedly, ten times or more. V gene TRBV11-2 combines with J gene TRBJ2-7; TRBD2 agrees at 11 bases. With 4 bases clipped from V and 2 bases from J, the junction kept 7 bases outside the gene matches. The CDR3 runs 16 residues. CDR1 is SGHAT and CDR2 is FQNNGV in the germline V gene. The CDR3 loop is CASSWGTSGPTYEQYF. CDR3 in DNA: TGTGCCAGCAGCTGGGGGACTAGCGGACCCACCTACGAGCAGTACTTC.

Regarding this clonotype: A read error is possible here, since a much larger clone lies one base away. The CDR3 does not close with the conserved phenylalanine or tryptophan, likely indicating a read error. This rearrangement joins TRBV11-2 to TRBJ2-2; D uncertain. Trimming shortened V by 5 bases and J by 0 bases, and 7 bases separated the two germline ends. The CDR3 extends over 14 amino acids. Germline values: CDR1 SGHAT, CDR2 FQNNGV. The CDR3 region has the DNA TGTGCCAGCAGCCCCTTATCGAACACCGGGGAGCTGTTTGTT. As protein: CASSPLSNTGELFV.

This rearrangement joins TRBV27 to TRBJ2-7; 8 bases align to TRBD1. The ends lost 2 bases at V and 4 bases at J; junction bases unmatched: 4. The CDR3 extends over 14 amino acids. CDR1 is MNHEY and CDR2 is SMNVEV in the germline V gene (reference sequence). The chain's CDR3 is CASSLSRGLYEQYF. The CDR3 DNA reads TGTGCCAGCAGTTTAAGCAGGGGGCTTTACGAGCAGTACTTC.